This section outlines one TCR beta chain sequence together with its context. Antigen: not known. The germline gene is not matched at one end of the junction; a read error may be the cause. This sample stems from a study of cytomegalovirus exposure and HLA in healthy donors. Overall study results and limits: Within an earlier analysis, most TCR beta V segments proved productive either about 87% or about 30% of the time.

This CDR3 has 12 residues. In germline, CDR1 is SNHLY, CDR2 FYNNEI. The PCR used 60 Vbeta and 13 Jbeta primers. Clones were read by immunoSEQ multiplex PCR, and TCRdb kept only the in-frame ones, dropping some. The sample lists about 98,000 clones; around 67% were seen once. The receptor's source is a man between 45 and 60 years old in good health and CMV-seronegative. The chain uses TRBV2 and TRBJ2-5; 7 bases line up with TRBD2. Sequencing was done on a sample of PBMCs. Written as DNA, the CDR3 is TGTGCCAGCAGCCCGGGAACTAGCGAGTGGGACTTC. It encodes CASSPGTSEWDF.